Shown below are 21 T cell receptor beta chains from a single sample sequenced in a study of monozygotic twins with inflammatory bowel disease. TCRdb re-analyzed the 5' RACE reads; it lists each CDR3 protein once, without DNA. This listing includes 420,000 or so distinct CDR3 sequences. Sample: blood. The receptors here all came from a human donor with ulcerative colitis or Crohn's disease, or a healthy co-twin of an affected twin (not recorded which).

This rearrangement joins TRBV10-3 to TRBJ1-4. The length of the CDR3 is 16 residues. Germline V gene data show CDR1 as ENHRY and CDR2 as SYGVKD. This chain's CDR3 is CAIRGEGTQTNEKLFF.

The chain combines TRBV27 with TRBJ2-7; TCRdb names TRBD1, which stays unverified in the absence of DNA. The CDR3 is 18 residues long. CDR1 is MNHEY and CDR2 is SMNVEV in the germline V gene (reference sequence). The CDR3 is CASSRTRPGTGGSYEQYF.

The chain couples TRBV29-1 to TRBJ2-6; the TCRdb call, TRBD2, lacks DNA for checking. In germline, CDR1 is SQVTM, CDR2 ANQGSEA. The CDR3 runs 20 residues. The chain's CDR3 is CSVEDSRTSGRASGANVLTF.

The rearrangement uses TRBV29-1 and TRBJ2-1; no DNA is available, so the TRBD1 call from TCRdb remains unchecked. Germline V lookup: CDR1 SQVTM, CDR2 ANQGSEA. The CDR3 sequence is 13 residues long. CDR3 in amino acids: CSVAGGWGNEQFF.

This chain connects TRBV10-3 to TRBJ2-2. This CDR3 is 16 amino acids long. Germline assignment: CDR1 ENHRY and CDR2 SYGVKD. The CDR3 region is CAISESSPTHTGELFF.

V and J are TRBV20-1 and TRBJ2-5; TCRdb designates TRBD1, a call that cannot be tested without DNA. Germline V gene lookup returns CDR1 DFQATT and CDR2 SNEGSKA (reference sequence). This CDR3 has 17 amino acids. The CDR3 sequence: CSARAGDRGRWGETQYF.

V usage is TRBV30 and J usage is TRBJ1-4. CDR1 and CDR2 from the germline V gene are GTSNPN and SVGIG (reference sequence). The CDR3 is 16 amino acids. The CDR3 here is CAWSVTKGTANEKLFF. Supplemented by reference TRBV30 and TRBJ1-4, the full variable domain reads SQTIHQWPATLVQPVGSPLSLECTVEGTSNPNLYWYRQAAGRGLQLLFYSVGIGQISSEVPQNLSASRPQDRQFILSSKKLLLSDSGFYLCAWSVTKGTANEKLFFGSGTQLSVL.

V gene TRBV15 combines with J gene TRBJ2-3; checking the TCRdb D call of TRBD2 is not possible without DNA. The CDR3 extends over 16 amino acids. The germline gives CDR1 LNHNV, CDR2 YYDKDF (reference sequence). Here the CDR3 reads CATSRPGLAGTDTQYF.

The J gene is TRBJ1-1, the V gene TRBV5-1; TCRdb reports TRBD1, a call that lacks DNA to check it against. The germline V gene has CDR1 SGHRS and CDR2 YFSETQ. The CDR3 is 14 residues long. CDR3 amino acids: CASSLPGGLSEAFF.

This rearrangement joins TRBV7-9 to TRBJ1-4. This CDR3 region has 13 residues. Germline lookup yields CDR1 SEHNR and CDR2 FQNEAQ (reference sequence). The CDR3: CASSFRINEKLFF.

CDR3 amino acids: CASSHFFGETQYF. V gene TRBV14 combines with J gene TRBJ2-5. The CDR3 is made up of 13 amino acids. Looked up from germline, CDR1 is SGHDN and CDR2 is FVKESK.

The J gene is TRBJ1-5, the V gene TRBV24-1; TCRdb gives TRBD1 as the D gene, but with no DNA this cannot be confirmed. The CDR3 has 16 amino acids. Germline CDR1 and CDR2: KGHDR and SFDVKD. Here the CDR3 reads CATSETRTGNNQPQHF.

This chain uses TRBV6-5 with TRBJ1-1. Germline loops: CDR1 MNHEY, CDR2 SVGAGI. The CDR3 extends over 15 amino acids. CDR3 residues: CASSYSPYGNTEAFF.

The chain links TRBV4-2 to TRBJ2-2; TCRdb's D call, TRBD2, is unchecked because there is no DNA. CDR1 and CDR2 (germline): LGHNA, YNFKEQ. This CDR3 spans 18 amino acids. CDR3 sequence: CASSLPTGEGPNTGELFF.

The genes are TRBV5-6 and TRBJ2-2; TCRdb calls TRBD2, which cannot be checked without DNA. This CDR3 contains 17 residues. Germline V gives CDR1 SGHDT, CDR2 YYEEEE. CDR3 loop: CASTSILAGELGGELFF. Combining the CDR3 with reference TRBV5-6 and TRBJ2-2 gives the whole variable domain DAGVTQSPTHLIKTRGQQVTLRCSPKSGHDTVSWYQQALGQGPQFIFQYYEEEERQRGNFPDRFSGHQFPNYSSELNVNALLLGDSALYLCASTSILAGELGGELFFGEGSRLTVL.

V usage is TRBV5-1 and J usage is TRBJ1-2; checking the TCRdb D call of TRBD1 is not possible without DNA. The CDR3 consists of 13 residues. The germline V gene has CDR1 SGHRS and CDR2 YFSETQ. This CDR3 reads CASSASGTAGYAF.

The chain links TRBV9 to TRBJ2-2; lacking DNA, the TRBD1 call made by TCRdb goes unchecked. Germline V lookup: CDR1 SGDLS, CDR2 YYNGEE. The CDR3 extends over 14 amino acids. CDR3 protein: CASSSRQYTGELFF.

CDR3 residues: CASSQGPVMNTEAFF. The chain uses TRBV4-1 and TRBJ1-1. The length of the CDR3 is 15 residues. Germline CDR1 is MGHRA and CDR2 is YSYEKL.

The chain links TRBV5-1 to TRBJ2-3; TCRdb's D gene call, TRBD1, goes unchecked for lack of DNA. CDR1 and CDR2 from the germline V gene are SGHRS and YFSETQ. The CDR3 spans 17 residues. The CDR3 sequence is CASSLLKTGTRTDTQYF.

The chain combines TRBV29-1 with TRBJ2-1; the TCRdb D gene call, TRBD1, has no DNA to confirm it. Germline CDR1 is SQVTM and CDR2 is ANQGSEA. The CDR3 is 15 amino acids. The CDR3 loop reads CSLGTGINVKGGQFF.

The V call is TRBV30, the J call TRBJ2-7. This CDR3 contains 11 residues. The germline V gene encodes CDR1 GTSNPN and CDR2 SVGIG (reference sequence). The CDR3 here is CAWSVKGEQYF.